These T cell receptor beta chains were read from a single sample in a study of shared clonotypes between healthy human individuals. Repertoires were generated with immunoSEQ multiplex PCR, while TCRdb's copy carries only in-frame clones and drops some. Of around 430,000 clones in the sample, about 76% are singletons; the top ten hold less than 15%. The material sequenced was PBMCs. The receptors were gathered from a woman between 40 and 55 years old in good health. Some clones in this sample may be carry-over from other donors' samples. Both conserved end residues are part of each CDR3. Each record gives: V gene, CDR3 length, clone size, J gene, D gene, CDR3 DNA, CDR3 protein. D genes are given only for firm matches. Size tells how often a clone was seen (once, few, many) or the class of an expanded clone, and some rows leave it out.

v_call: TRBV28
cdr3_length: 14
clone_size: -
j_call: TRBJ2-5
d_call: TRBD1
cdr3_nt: TGTGCCAGCAGTTGGGACAGGGCCCAAGAGACCCAGTACTTC
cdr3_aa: CASSWDRAQETQYF

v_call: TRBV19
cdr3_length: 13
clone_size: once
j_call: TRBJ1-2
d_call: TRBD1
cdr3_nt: TGTGCCAGTATGGCCGGGACAGGGGGCGGCTACACCTTC
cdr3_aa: CASMAGTGGGYTF

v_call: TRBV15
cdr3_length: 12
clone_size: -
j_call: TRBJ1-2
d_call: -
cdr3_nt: TGTGCCACCAGCAACGATGGGTATGGCTACACCTTC
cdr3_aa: CATSNDGYGYTF

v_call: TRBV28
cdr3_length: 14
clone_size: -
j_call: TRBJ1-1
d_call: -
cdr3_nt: TGTGCCAGCAACCTCTTTAGGGAAATCACTGAAGCTTTCTTT
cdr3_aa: CASNLFREITEAFF

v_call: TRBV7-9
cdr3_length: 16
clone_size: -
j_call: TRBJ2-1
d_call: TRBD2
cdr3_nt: TGTGCCAGCAGGCCCGGACTAGCGGGAACATACAATGAGCAGTTCTTC
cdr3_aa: CASRPGLAGTYNEQFF

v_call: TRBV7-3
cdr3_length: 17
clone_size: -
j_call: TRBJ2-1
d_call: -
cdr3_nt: TGTGCCAGCAGCTTGAACAGGCTTGCTAGCTCCTACAATGAGCAGTTCTTC
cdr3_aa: CASSLNRLASSYNEQFF

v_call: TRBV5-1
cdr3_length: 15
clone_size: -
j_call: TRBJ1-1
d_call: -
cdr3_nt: TGCGCCAGCAAGGTTACGGGGGGAGAAAATACTGAAGCTTTCTTT
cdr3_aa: CASKVTGGENTEAFF

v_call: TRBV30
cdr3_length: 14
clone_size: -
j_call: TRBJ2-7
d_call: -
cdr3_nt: TGTGCCTGGAGTACCACCGAGGGGCTCTACGAGCAGTACTTC
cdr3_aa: CAWSTTEGLYEQYF

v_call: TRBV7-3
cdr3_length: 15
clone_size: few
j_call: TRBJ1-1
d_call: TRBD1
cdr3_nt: TGTGCCAGCAGCTTAACAGGGACAGAGAACACTGAAGCTTTCTTT
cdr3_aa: CASSLTGTENTEAFF

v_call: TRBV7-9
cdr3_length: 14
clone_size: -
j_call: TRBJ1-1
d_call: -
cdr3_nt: TGTGCCAGCAGCCCTTACCTTGGAGGGTCTGAAGCTTTCTTT
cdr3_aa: CASSPYLGGSEAFF

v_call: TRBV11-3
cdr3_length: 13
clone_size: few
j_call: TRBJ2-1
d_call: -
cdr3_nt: TGTGCCAGCAGCCCCGGTCGGGACTGGAAGCAGTTCTTC
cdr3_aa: CASSPGRDWKQFF

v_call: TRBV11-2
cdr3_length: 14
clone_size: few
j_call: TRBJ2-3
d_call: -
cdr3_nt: TGTGCCAGCAGCTTAGATTTTAGCACAGATACGCAGTATTTT
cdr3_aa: CASSLDFSTDTQYF

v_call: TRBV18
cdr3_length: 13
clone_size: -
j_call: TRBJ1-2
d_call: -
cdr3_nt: TGTGCCAGCTCACCACCCGTGGAGGGGGGCTACACCTTC
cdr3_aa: CASSPPVEGGYTF

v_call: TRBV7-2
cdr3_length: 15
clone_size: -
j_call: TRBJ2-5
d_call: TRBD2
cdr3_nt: TGTGCCAGCAGCCCTTGGACTAGTCGCCAAGAGACCCAGTACTTC
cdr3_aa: CASSPWTSRQETQYF

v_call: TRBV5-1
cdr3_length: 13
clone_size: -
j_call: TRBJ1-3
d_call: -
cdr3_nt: TGCGCCAGCAGCCTAGACACTGGAAACACCATATATTTT
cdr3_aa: CASSLDTGNTIYF